What follows describes a single TCR beta chain. The germline gene is not matched at one end of the junction; a read error may be the cause. Libraries were prepared by immunoSEQ multiplex PCR; TCRdb keeps only in-frame clonotypes and omits some of them. The sample includes fewer than 350,000 clones, around nine tenths seen only once; the top ten take 4.5% to 6.5%. This specimen comes from a study of blood T cell repertoires in COVID-19. This CDR3 comprises 14 residues. Germline V gives CDR1 SSHAT, CDR2 FNYEAQ (reference sequence). The genes are TRBV7-7 and TRBJ2-3; possible D gene TRBD2, 5 bases. The sample consisted of PBMCs or T cells enriched from blood (not recorded which). The clonotype was recovered from a man aged 55-75 years who had recovered from COVID-19. The CDR3 reads CASSPDSHTDTQYF. In DNA form, the CDR3 reads TGTGCTAGCAGCCCGGACTCGCACACAGATACGCAGTATTTT.